This TCR beta chain was observed in a study of CD8 T cells in ankylosing spondylitis (dated by TCRdb to 2015 to 2018). With respect to the entire study: The study set out to find disease-linked TCR variants by profiling T cell receptor beta repertoires in ankylosing spondylitis patients and healthy donors. The whole study cohort included about a hundred healthy donors and 25 ankylosing spondylitis patients. Peripheral blood was sampled, and synovial fluid was also collected from ankylosing spondylitis patients. What the research found in general, with its limitations: Some motif variants were previously reported in synovial fluid and blood of reactive arthritis patients, suggesting common disease-initiation mechanisms. According to the report, matched synovial fluid samples from ankylosing spondylitis patients were significantly enriched for the disease-linked clones. The disease-linked clones showed a CD8+ phenotype and occurred at relatively low frequencies in peripheral blood. A TCR beta motif made up of eight highly homologous amino acid variants appeared to be characteristic of blood from ankylosing spondylitis patients.

The CDR3 has 15 amino acids, counting the end cysteine and phenylalanine. About this clonotype itself: The target of this receptor is not known. It is unclear where the CDR3 begins or ends on the DNA, so no DNA is shown, and the CDR3 is as TCRdb lists it.

Sequenced using an Illumina HiSeq 2500. TCR beta libraries were prepared by quantitative 5'-RACE with molecular barcodes. Turning to the authors' computational methods: To identify disease-linked TCR variants, a new computational method was used, one built on a probabilistic model of VDJ rearrangement. The public reads were reprocessed in TCRdb via fastp at Q25 and MiXCR, keeping in-frame beta chains. For every CDR3 protein sequence, its rows merge into one entry that carries the most common genes and DNA. None of the V and J calls come from the authors' own analysis; TCRdb made them. In all, the sample holds 250,000 to 300,000 distinct CDR3 sequences, and roughly 20% of those were seen once. Together, the top ten hold roughly 7.4% of the sample.

The clonotype originates from a male donor with ankylosing spondylitis or in good health (not recorded which). The chain couples TRBV21-1 to TRBJ1-5; whether TRBD1, the table's D call, matches the DNA was not checked. TRBV21-1 has pseudogene status. Specimen: blood, either unsorted or a sorted T cell fraction (not recorded which). The CDR3 reads CASSKVGPGAAAQHF.